This T cell receptor beta chain was sequenced during a study of blood T cell repertoires in COVID-19. Background on the study: The United States, Italy and Spain were the sources of the acute and convalescent COVID-19 samples. The cDNA or gDNA used as material had been derived from T cells, B-cell-depleted T cells, or PBMCs.

This CDR3 region has 13 residues. Germline V CDR1 and CDR2: SNHLY, FYNNEI. V dropped 4 bases and J dropped 3 bases, with 9 bases sitting between them. The authors' processing: The authors estimated nucleated cell counts from reference gene primer amplification. Here immunoSEQ multiplex PCR was the method, and the copy in TCRdb shows in-frame clones only, minus some. The D gene and trimming were derived from the DNA, and the V and J assignments and clone size from that table. Of about 71,000 clones listed, 70% to 90% are singletons. The chain recombines TRBV2 with TRBJ1-2; D is uncertain. This TCR was sampled from a man between 25 and 39 years old with acute or convalescent COVID-19. Material: peripheral blood. In DNA, the CDR3 is TGTGCCAGCAGTGGTCAGGCCTACTATGGCTACACCTTC. Translation: CASSGQAYYGYTF.